These T cell receptor beta chains were read from a single sample in a study of blood T cell repertoires in COVID-19. Assay used: immunoSEQ multiplex PCR; TCRdb lists only in-frame clones, some missing. The sample lists about 100,000 clones; roughly 80% were seen once. Source material: peripheral blood. The receptors originated from a human donor in a cohort sampled during active COVID-19. Both conserved end residues are trimmed from each CDR3. Fields, in order: V gene, J gene, CDR3 length, clone size, CDR3 protein. Where a row states a size, it is once, few, many or the class of an expanded clone; other rows omit it.

V: TRBV28
J: TRBJ1-6
length: 13
size: NA
CDR3: ASSLQGGYNSPLH

V: TRBV6-5
J: TRBJ1-5
length: 12
size: NA
CDR3: ASSPTGYGQPQH

V: TRBV27
J: TRBJ2-1
length: 15
size: few
CDR3: ASSPTSGRLLYNEQF

V: TRBV15
J: TRBJ2-7
length: 11
size: NA
CDR3: ATSRDRGGEQY

V: TRBV7-9
J: TRBJ2-2
length: 12
size: NA
CDR3: ASSPGQLTGELF

V: TRBV28
J: TRBJ2-4
length: 12
size: once
CDR3: ASSPGQAKNIQY

V: TRBV12-3/TRBV12-4
J: TRBJ1-1
length: 10
size: NA
CDR3: ASSRPRTEAF

V: TRBV29-1
J: TRBJ2-3
length: 13
size: NA
CDR3: SVGPSGGAGDTQY

V: TRBV7-3
J: TRBJ2-7
length: 12
size: NA
CDR3: ASSLTPGAYEQY

V: TRBV6-5
J: TRBJ1-2
length: 13
size: NA
CDR3: ASRSPGQTNYGYT

V: TRBV7-9
J: TRBJ2-3
length: 15
size: many
CDR3: ASSLGTSGGALDTQY

V: TRBV5-1
J: TRBJ2-1
length: 14
size: NA
CDR3: ASSLAGGSSYNEQF

V: TRBV19
J: TRBJ1-4
length: 14
size: NA
CDR3: ASQNEGGVFNEKLF

V: TRBV28
J: TRBJ1-5
length: 11
size: NA
CDR3: ASSFDLSQPQH

V: TRBV7-9
J: TRBJ2-7
length: 15
size: once
CDR3: ASSFVDRGLARYEQY

V: TRBV5-1
J: TRBJ2-7
length: 13
size: few
CDR3: ASSPGTSGNYEQY

V: TRBV6-5
J: TRBJ2-7
length: 12
size: NA
CDR3: ASMRGQAVYEQY

V: TRBV7-9
J: TRBJ1-1
length: 11
size: NA
CDR3: ASSSFQGTQAF

V: TRBV7-9
J: TRBJ2-1
length: 13
size: once
CDR3: ASSSGQGAFNEQF

V: TRBV2
J: TRBJ1-5
length: 12
size: NA
CDR3: ASRDRGRDQPQH

V: TRBV5-1
J: TRBJ2-5
length: 14
size: NA
CDR3: ASSLTGTRVGETQY

V: TRBV24-1
J: TRBJ1-2
length: 13
size: NA
CDR3: ATSDSGVTGYGYT

V: TRBV3-1/TRBV3-2
J: TRBJ1-2
length: 13
size: few
CDR3: ASSQGGSPTYGYT

V: TRBV4-1
J: TRBJ2-3
length: 14
size: NA
CDR3: ASSQALAGRTDTQY

V: TRBV27
J: TRBJ2-2
length: 13
size: NA
CDR3: ASKFGGREAGELF

V: TRBV2
J: TRBJ2-4
length: 12
size: NA
CDR3: ASSPFPSGGVQY

V: TRBV20-1
J: TRBJ2-1
length: 13
size: NA
CDR3: SASRQALSYNEQF

V: TRBV19
J: TRBJ2-3
length: 13
size: NA
CDR3: ASSISQDSTDTQY

V: TRBV5-4
J: TRBJ2-5
length: 13
size: many
CDR3: ASSPQLASMETQY

V: TRBV3-1/TRBV3-2
J: TRBJ1-2
length: 13
size: NA
CDR3: ASSQDSRTAYGYT

V: TRBV2
J: TRBJ1-6
length: 13
size: once
CDR3: ASRPQVLTNSPLH

V: TRBV5-8
J: TRBJ2-7
length: 12
size: NA
CDR3: ASSLQGRDYEQY

V: TRBV18
J: TRBJ2-1
length: 13
size: NA
CDR3: ASSPSANTYNEQF

V: TRBV11-2
J: TRBJ2-3
length: 15
size: NA
CDR3: ASSLAPTSGGTDTQY

V: TRBV9
J: TRBJ2-1
length: 12
size: NA
CDR3: ASSVVGGVGEQF

V: TRBV3-1/TRBV3-2
J: TRBJ2-1
length: 15
size: NA
CDR3: ASSQTGTSGGTNEQF

V: TRBV6-4
J: TRBJ2-1
length: 12
size: NA
CDR3: ASSEVGSRSEQF

V: TRBV10-1
J: TRBJ2-5
length: 12
size: NA
CDR3: ASSGQGAEETQY

V: TRBV5-4
J: TRBJ2-5
length: 15
size: few
CDR3: ASSRGAGTAGQETQY

V: TRBV11-2
J: TRBJ2-7
length: 13
size: many
CDR3: ASSLVSSRVYEQY

V: TRBV29-1
J: TRBJ2-1
length: 9
size: NA
CDR3: SVSHNNEQF

V: TRBV7-2
J: TRBJ1-2
length: 13
size: few
CDR3: ASSLVASANYGYT

V: TRBV28
J: TRBJ1-6
length: 14
size: NA
CDR3: ASSSLYSVGNSPLH

V: TRBV7-9
J: TRBJ1-1
length: 12
size: NA
CDR3: ASSLGQGAAEAF

V: TRBV6-6
J: TRBJ1-5
length: 14
size: NA
CDR3: ASSYSIAGGGQPQH

V: TRBV5-8
J: TRBJ2-2
length: 15
size: NA
CDR3: ASSLTRTGGGTGELF

V: TRBV3-1/TRBV3-2
J: TRBJ1-1
length: 10
size: once
CDR3: ASSHQGFGAF

V: TRBV10-3
J: TRBJ1-2
length: 11
size: NA
CDR3: AISRESNYGYT

V: TRBV4-1
J: TRBJ2-1
length: 17
size: NA
CDR3: ASSQRGRGSPKTYNEQF

V: TRBV7-3
J: TRBJ2-6
length: 15
size: NA
CDR3: ASSSGQGALGANVLT

V: TRBV5-6
J: TRBJ1-2
length: 16
size: NA
CDR3: ASSLGQGRGGQTYGYT

V: TRBV5-1
J: TRBJ1-4
length: 14
size: NA
CDR3: ASSLGTGGAGEKLF

V: TRBV10-3
J: TRBJ1-6
length: 12
size: medium-sized
CDR3: AISGQGSNSPLH

V: TRBV27
J: TRBJ2-7
length: 11
size: NA
CDR3: ASSPQQGSEQY

V: TRBV2
J: TRBJ2-7
length: 13
size: NA
CDR3: ASRAGTGLTYEQY

V: TRBV2
J: TRBJ1-2
length: 10
size: NA
CDR3: ASTIENYGYT

V: TRBV21-1
J: TRBJ2-2
length: 11
size: NA
CDR3: ARGGGYTGELF

V: TRBV19
J: TRBJ2-1
length: 12
size: NA
CDR3: ASSILAGGGEQF

V: TRBV11-2
J: TRBJ1-1
length: 13
size: NA
CDR3: ASSWGGLSNTEAF